Sequencing of this T cell receptor beta chain was carried out in a study of response to subunit inactivated influenza vaccine. Study conclusions and caveats: It was the authors' suggestion that each seasonal influenza vaccination recruits few new T cells.

The CDR3 is made up of 15 amino acids. V shed 3 bases, J shed 7 bases, and the junction held 7 bases outside the gene matches. Germline V gene lookup returns CDR1 ENHRY and CDR2 SYGVKD. This clonotype was seen ten or more times. The antigen is undetermined. TCRdb reprocessed the RT-PCR reads via MiXCR and lists one record per CDR3 protein. The sample comprises more than 450,000 distinct CDR3 sequences, 7.6% of which are singletons, and 10% to 15% rests with the top ten. The chain has TRBV10-3 and TRBJ2-4; 9 nucleotides align to TRBD1. The sequences come from PBMCs from blood, collected less than 30 months after vaccination. The source is a man between 45 and 75 years old who received an inactivated influenza vaccine. The CDR3 reads CAISENMGQGNIQYF. Here the CDR3 DNA reads TGTGCCATCAGTGAAAATATGGGACAGGGTAACATTCAGTACTTC.